The rows below give T cell receptor beta chains drawn from one sample of a study of shared clonotypes between healthy human individuals. Some clones are missing from TCRdb's copy, which holds only in-frame ones; the method was immunoSEQ multiplex PCR. Of roughly 330,000 clones in the sample, approximately 79% are singletons; the top ten hold 10%. Material for sequencing was memory CD4+ T cells sorted from blood. The source is a man aged 30-40 years in good health. Both conserved end residues are part of each CDR3. The D gene is left open where the match is weak. Expanded clones are given a class, and other clones once, few, many or no size at all.

CDR3,DNA,D,V,J,size
CASSERQWKREFNEQFF,TGTGCCAGCAGTGAACGTCAATGGAAGCGGGAGTTTAATGAGCAGTTCTTC,TRBD2,TRBV6-1,TRBJ2-1,once
CAWSQEDLAAFF,TGTGCCTGGTCACAGGAGGACCTGGCAGCTTTCTTT,NA,TRBV30,TRBJ1-1,once
CASSSGMNTEAFF,TGTGCCAGCAGTTCCGGTATGAACACTGAAGCTTTCTTT,NA,TRBV27,TRBJ1-1,NA
CASSFRPTQGIGYTF,TGCGCCAGCAGCTTTAGACCCACCCAGGGCATCGGCTACACCTTC,NA,TRBV5-1,TRBJ1-2,once
CASSLSIAAYNEQFF,TGTGCCAGCTCACTATCGATAGCAGCCTACAATGAGCAGTTCTTC,NA,TRBV18,TRBJ2-1,NA
CASSGSLGYEQYF,TGTGCCAGCAGTGGTTCTCTGGGGTACGAGCAGTACTTC,NA,TRBV25-1,TRBJ2-7,NA
CATRRGGPRSYEQYF,TGTGCCACTCGAAGGGGGGGGCCCCGCTCCTACGAGCAGTACTTC,NA,TRBV6-5,TRBJ2-7,NA
CAIKTGSLNTEAFF,TGTGCCATTAAGACAGGGTCGTTGAACACTGAAGCTTTCTTT,TRBD1,TRBV2,TRBJ1-1,few
CASSKGTGRPLNTEAFF,TGTGCCAGCAGCAAGGGGACAGGCCGGCCGTTGAACACTGAAGCTTTCTTT,TRBD1,TRBV5-4,TRBJ1-1,NA
CASSVVDRSQETQYF,TGTGCCAGCAGCGTAGTGGATAGGAGCCAAGAGACCCAGTACTTC,NA,TRBV9,TRBJ2-5,NA
CASSSTGTLQETQYF,TGCGCCAGCAGCTCAACCGGGACTTTACAAGAGACCCAGTACTTC,NA,TRBV5-1,TRBJ2-5,NA
CATQARTGGLSNQPQHF,TGCGCCACCCAAGCCCGGACAGGGGGCTTGAGCAATCAGCCCCAGCATTTT,TRBD1,TRBV10-2,TRBJ1-5,few
CASSPLGVAKNIQYF,TGTGCCAGTAGCCCCCTTGGGGTTGCCAAAAACATTCAGTACTTC,NA,TRBV19,TRBJ2-4,NA
CASSVTGEAKNIQYF,TGCGCCAGCAGCGTGACAGGGGAGGCCAAAAACATTCAGTACTTC,TRBD1,TRBV5-1,TRBJ2-4,NA
CASSPAPGLALYNEQFF,TGTGCCAGCAGTCCCGCGCCGGGACTAGCGCTTTACAATGAGCAGTTCTTC,TRBD2,TRBV27,TRBJ2-1,few
CASSLDRTVGGYTF,TGTGCCAGCAGCTTAGATCGGACAGTGGGTGGCTACACCTTC,NA,TRBV11-2,TRBJ1-2,few
CASGKNTGELFF,TGTGCCAGCGGAAAAAACACCGGGGAGCTGTTTTTT,NA,TRBV6-5,TRBJ2-2,NA
CASSLGLPKGEQFF,TGTGCCAGCAGCTTGGGACTACCGAAAGGTGAGCAGTTCTTC,NA,TRBV5-6,TRBJ2-1,NA
CASRGTALSLIFEQYF,TGTGCCAGCCGCGGGACCGCACTAAGCTTAATCTTCGAGCAGTACTTC,NA,TRBV7-3,TRBJ2-7,NA
CASSGDRAYGSPLHF,TGTGCCAGCAGTGGGGACAGGGCATATGGTTCACCCCTCCACTTT,TRBD1,TRBV25-1,TRBJ1-6,NA
CASSGQTGQSEKLFF,TGTGCCAGCAGCGGACAAACCGGACAGAGCGAAAAACTGTTTTTT,NA,TRBV5-4,TRBJ1-4,NA
CASSLGQGWDTEAFF,TGTGCCAGCAGCTTAGGGCAGGGGTGGGACACTGAAGCTTTCTTT,NA,TRBV11-2,TRBJ1-1,NA
CASSSGQGGVFEQYF,TGTGCCAGCAGCTCCGGACAGGGGGGGGTTTTCGAGCAGTACTTC,TRBD1,TRBV11-2,TRBJ2-7,NA
CASNLQGNQPQHF,TGTGCCAGCAACCTACAGGGAAATCAGCCCCAGCATTTT,NA,TRBV6-1,TRBJ1-5,NA
CASSLLAGDSYEQYF,TGTGCCAGCAGCTTACTGGCCGGGGATAGCTACGAGCAGTACTTC,NA,TRBV5-8,TRBJ2-7,NA
CASSVGDTVYNEQFF,TGTGCCAGCAGCGTAGGGGACACGGTATACAATGAGCAGTTCTTC,NA,TRBV9,TRBJ2-1,NA
CASSLTGTGEETQYF,TGTGCCAGCAGCTTAACCGGGACAGGGGAAGAGACCCAGTACTTC,TRBD1,TRBV5-4,TRBJ2-5,NA
CASSSVFRGELFF,TGTGCCAGCAGCTCCGTCTTTAGGGGGGAGCTGTTTTTT,NA,TRBV7-2,TRBJ2-2,NA
CAWSVSAKDSPLHF,TGTGCCTGGAGTGTTTCAGCCAAAGATTCACCCCTCCACTTT,NA,TRBV30,TRBJ1-6,NA
CASSARNGYGYTF,TGTGCCAGCAGCGCCAGGAATGGGTATGGCTACACCTTC,NA,TRBV6-1,TRBJ1-2,NA